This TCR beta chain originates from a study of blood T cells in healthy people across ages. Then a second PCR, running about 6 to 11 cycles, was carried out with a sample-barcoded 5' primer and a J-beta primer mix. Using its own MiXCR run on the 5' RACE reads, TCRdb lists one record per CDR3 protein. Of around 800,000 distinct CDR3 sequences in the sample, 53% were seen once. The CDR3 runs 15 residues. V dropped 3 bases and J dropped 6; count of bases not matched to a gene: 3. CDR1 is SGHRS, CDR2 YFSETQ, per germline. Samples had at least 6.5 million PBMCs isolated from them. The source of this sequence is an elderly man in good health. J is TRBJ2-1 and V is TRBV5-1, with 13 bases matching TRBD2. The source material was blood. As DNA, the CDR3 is TGCGCCAGCAGCTCGGGACTAGCGGGGACCAATGAGCAGTTCTTC. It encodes CASSSGLAGTNEQFF.